What follows are 21 T cell receptor beta chains derived from one specimen sequenced in a study of early T cells in non-severe SARS-CoV-2 infection. TCRdb reprocessed the 5' RACE reads with MiXCR, giving one entry per CDR3 protein. Among more than 60,000 distinct CDR3 sequences listed, roughly 10% were seen once. The sequencing sample was made of whole blood. Receptors were obtained from an adult who was a healthcare worker with PCR-confirmed SARS-CoV-2 infection or an uninfected control (not recorded which).

The table lists this clonotype with a few counts. The V gene is TRBV29-1, the J gene TRBJ1-1, with 9 bases aligning to TRBD1. The germline V gene encodes CDR1 SQVTM and CDR2 ANQGSEA. V lost 7 bases, J lost 7 bases, and 4 bases stayed unmatched. The CDR3 has 11 amino acids. The CDR3, as DNA: TGCAGCGGATTGACAGGGGGTGAAGCTTTCTTT. The encoded protein is CSGLTGGEAFF. Full variable domain (outside the CDR3, taken from reference TRBV29-1 and TRBJ1-1): SAVISQKPSRDICQRGTSLTIQCQVDSQVTMMFWYRQQPGQSLTLIATANQGSEATYESGFVIDKFPISRPNLTFSTLTVSNMSPEDSSIYLCSGLTGGEAFFGQGTRLTVV.

This clonotype was seen ten or more times. The J gene is TRBJ2-5, the V gene TRBV7-9; the D gene is possibly TRBD2 (5 bases). Germline CDR1 SEHNR, CDR2 FQNEAQ (reference sequence). The V end was cut by 0 bases, the J end by 1 base, with 15 bases between. This CDR3 contains 17 residues. The CDR3 nucleotides read TGTGCCAGCAGCTTAGCCTCCGTATTACTAGGCCAAGAGACCCAGTACTTC. It is translated as CASSLASVLLGQETQYF.

In its sample, this clonotype was seen many times. The CDR3 DNA follows: TGCAGTGCCCCACCTAGCGGGTCCTACAATGAGCAGTTCTTC. Translating it yields CSAPPSGSYNEQFF. The V and J genes are TRBV20-1 and TRBJ2-1, with 8 bases that match TRBD2. The CDR3 extends over 14 amino acids. Germline CDR1 reads DFQATT; CDR2 reads SNEGSKA (reference sequence). V trimming: 6 bases; J trimming: 1 base; junction bases outside the gene matches: 5.

This clonotype was seen repeatedly, ten times or more. This chain joins TRBV15 and TRBJ2-5; TRBD2 agrees at 8 bases. Germline V CDR1 and CDR2: LNHNV, YYDKDF (reference sequence). The junction had 10 bases not matched to a gene; V was cut back by 3 bases and J by 10 bases. CDR3 length: 14 amino acids. For the CDR3, the DNA is TGTGCCACCAGCAGTGCCTCCGGGACTAGAATCCAGTACTTC. This encodes CATSSASGTRIQYF. Together with reference TRBV15 and TRBJ2-5, the CDR3 gives the full variable domain: DAMVIQNPRYQVTQFGKPVTLSCSQTLNHNVMYWYQQKSSQAPKLLFHYYDKDFNNEADTPDNFQSRRPNTSFCFLDIRSPGLGDTAMYLCATSSASGTRIQYFGPGTRLLVL.

In its sample, this clonotype was seen many times. The J gene is TRBJ1-6, the V gene TRBV4-2; no definite D call. Trimming removed 0 bases at V and 0 bases at J, with 9 bases between. This CDR3 is 17 amino acids long. Germline V gene sequence: CDR1 LGHNA, CDR2 YNFKEQ. The CDR3 protein is CASSQDLLSSYNSPLHF. The CDR3 DNA reads TGTGCCAGCAGCCAAGATCTGCTAAGCTCCTATAATTCACCCCTCCACTTT.

The table lists this clonotype with a few counts. J is TRBJ2-2 and V is TRBV6-2 or TRBV6-3, with 8 bases lining up with TRBD1. The CDR3 totals 17 residues. Germline V gene data show CDR1 as MNHEY and CDR2 as SVGEGT. Losses at the gene ends were 6 bases for V and 2 bases for J; bases not matched to a gene: 11. The CDR3 spells CASSSGGAGVNTGELFF. The CDR3 DNA sequence: TGTGCCAGCAGCTCAGGGGGCGCCGGGGTCAACACCGGGGAGCTGTTTTTT.

This clonotype was picked up a small number of times. The chain uses TRBV7-2 and TRBJ2-3; no firm D call. Deletions cut 3 bases from V and 0 bases from J, with 7 bases between. CDR1 and CDR2 from the germline V gene are SGHTA and FQGNSA. CDR3 size: 14 residues. The DNA for the CDR3 is TGTGCCAGCAGCTTGTGGAGTAGCACAGATACGCAGTATTTT. The encoded protein is CASSLWSSTDTQYF.

This clonotype has at least ten counts. CDR3 nucleotide sequence: TGTGCCAGCAGCTTAGACGGACTAGCATCCGCCCCACACCAAGAGACCCAGTACTTC. Its protein product is CASSLDGLASAPHQETQYF. This chain uses TRBV11-2 with TRBJ2-5; 8 nucleotides align to TRBD2. Germline assignment: CDR1 SGHAT and CDR2 FQNNGV. The CDR3 contains 19 residues. The V and J ends lost 0 bases and 0 bases, in that order; junction bases with no gene match: 12.

This clonotype was found once. The chain is built from TRBV5-6 and TRBJ2-1; 10 bases agree with TRBD2. V was clipped by 3 bases and J by 7 bases; unmatched bases: 7. This CDR3 contains 15 residues. Germline CDR1 SGHDT, CDR2 YYEEEE. CDR3 amino acids: CASSSSGRVGNEQFF. DNA for the CDR3: TGTGCCAGCAGCTCGAGCGGGAGGGTAGGTAATGAGCAGTTCTTC.

This clonotype was counted at least ten times. This chain links TRBV6-2 or TRBV6-3 with TRBJ2-5; no definite D call. V lost 6 bases and J 3 bases, leaving 17 bases between the germline ends. Germline lookup yields CDR1 MNHEY and CDR2 SVGEGT. The CDR3 runs 15 residues. The CDR3 sequence: CASSYQQDLKETQYF. The CDR3 region has the DNA TGTGCCAGCAGCTACCAACAAGATCTTAAAGAGACCCAGTACTTC.

This clonotype has more than one count but fewer than ten. The V and J genes are TRBV27 and TRBJ1-4, with 8 bases lining up with TRBD1. The V gene end was trimmed by 4 bases and the J gene end by 12 bases; junction bases not matched to a gene: 7. Germline V gene data show CDR1 as MNHEY and CDR2 as SMNVEV (reference sequence). There are 13 residues in the CDR3. The chain's CDR3 is CASSSIRGRELFF. As DNA, the CDR3 is TGTGCCAGCAGTTCCATCAGGGGGCGGGAACTGTTTTTT.

This clonotype was counted many times. The chain couples TRBV24-1 to TRBJ1-5, with D tentatively TRBD1 (5 bases). Germline V gives CDR1 KGHDR, CDR2 SFDVKD. The germline V and J ends were trimmed by 5 bases and 4 bases, with 20 bases remaining between them. The CDR3 totals 17 residues. CDR3 DNA sequence: TGTGCCACCAGTGGCCCCAACCGGGACGGCCGAAATCAGCCCCAGCATTTT. Amino acid sequence: CATSGPNRDGRNQPQHF.

In its sample, this clonotype was seen many times. This sequence joins TRBV5-1 and TRBJ2-3; 8 bases align to TRBD1. The CDR3 has 16 amino acids. Trimming took 0 bases from V and 2 from J; bases not matched to a gene: 5. Germline V CDR1 and CDR2: SGHRS, YFSETQ. CDR3 coding DNA: TGCGCCAGCAGCTTGGGACAGGGGCATAACACAGATACGCAGTATTTT. This translates into CASSLGQGHNTDTQYF. The variable domain in full, completed from reference TRBV5-1 and TRBJ2-3, reads KAGVTQTPRYLIKTRGQQVTLSCSPISGHRSVSWYQQTPGQGLQFLFEYFSETQRNKGNFPGRFSGRQFSNSRSEMNVSTLELGDSALYLCASSLGQGHNTDTQYFGPGTRLTVL.

This clonotype was observed many times. The chain is built from TRBV20-1 and TRBJ2-3, with 7 positions matching TRBD2. Looked up from germline, CDR1 is DFQATT and CDR2 is SNEGSKA (reference sequence). Trimming took 2 bases from V and 1 from J; bases not matched to a gene: 6. The CDR3 length is 15 residues. CDR3 in DNA: TGCAGTGCTAGACCTTCTCTAGCGGGCACAGATACGCAGTATTTT. This translates into CSARPSLAGTDTQYF.

This clonotype was observed a handful of times. The chain carries TRBV18 and TRBJ2-1, with D uncertain. V was cut by 3 bases and J by 9 bases, with 12 bases left in between. Germline CDR1 KGHSH, CDR2 LQKENI. This CDR3 is 13 amino acids long. This CDR3 is CASSPAIMFEQFF. CDR3 coding DNA: TGTGCCAGCTCACCCGCCATTATGTTTGAGCAGTTCTTC.

The chain employs TRBV3-1 and TRBJ1-2, with a weak D call TRBD1 (5 bases). V was clipped by 6 bases and J by 6 bases, with 17 bases between them. The CDR3 covers 14 residues. In germline, CDR1 is LGHDT, CDR2 YNNKEL (reference sequence). DNA for the CDR3: TGTGCCAGCAGGCCAACCCCGACAGCCGATGGCTACACCTTC. Translating gives CASRPTPTADGYTF.

The DNA of the CDR3 is TGTGCCAGCAGCTTTCCCCCCGGGACTAGCGGGGAGACAGATACGCAGTATTTT. Encoded protein: CASSFPPGTSGETDTQYF. The chain employs TRBV7-9 and TRBJ2-3; 13 nucleotides line up with TRBD2. Germline lookup yields CDR1 SEHNR and CDR2 FQNEAQ (reference sequence). This CDR3 is built from 18 residues. With V trimmed by 3 bases and J by 3 bases, 9 bases remained unmatched.

This clonotype appeared many times. The rearrangement links TRBV7-9 to TRBJ2-5; weak D call: TRBD2 (6 bases). V lost 2 bases and J 4 bases, leaving 11 bases between the germline ends. The CDR3 runs 14 residues. The germline V gene has CDR1 SEHNR and CDR2 FQNEAQ (reference sequence). The CDR3 region is CASSLNGGLETQYF. Here the CDR3 DNA reads TGTGCCAGCAGCTTAAACGGAGGGTTAGAGACCCAGTACTTC. The complete variable domain, with remaining parts taken from reference TRBV7-9 and TRBJ2-5, reads DTGVSQNPRHKITKRGQNVTFRCDPISEHNRLYWYRQTLGQGPEFLTYFQNEAQLEKSRLLSDRFSAERPKGSFSTLEIQRTEQGDSAMYLCASSLNGGLETQYFGPGTRLLVL.

At least ten counts were recorded for this clonotype. V and J are TRBV2 and TRBJ2-2; 7 bases fit TRBD1. V shed 4 bases, J shed 3 bases, and the junction held 5 bases outside the gene matches. The CDR3 consists of 15 residues. The V gene's germline CDR1 is SNHLY and CDR2 FYNNEI. CDR3: CASSGFTGDTGELFF. CDR3 sequence (DNA): TGTGCCAGCAGTGGATTTACAGGGGACACCGGGGAGCTGTTTTTT. Supplemented by reference TRBV2 and TRBJ2-2, the full variable domain reads EPEVTQTPSHQVTQMGQEVILRCVPISNHLYFYWYRQILGQKVEFLVSFYNNEISEKSEIFDDQFSVERPDGSNFTLKIRSTKLEDSAMYFCASSGFTGDTGELFFGEGSRLTVL.

This clonotype occurred many times. The V call is TRBV7-8, the J call TRBJ2-3, with 9 nucleotides matching TRBD1. Trimming removed 5 bases from V and 5 bases from J; junction bases left unmatched: 8. The length of the CDR3 is 15 residues. Germline assignment: CDR1 SGHVS and CDR2 FQNEAQ. CDR3 in amino acids: CASSDSQGAIDTQYF. CDR3 bases: TGTGCCAGCAGCGATTCACAGGGGGCGATAGATACGCAGTATTTT. The whole variable domain, filled in from reference TRBV7-8 and TRBJ2-3, reads GAGVSQSPRYKVAKRGQDVALRCDPISGHVSLFWYQQALGQGPEFLTYFQNEAQLDKSGLPSDRFFAERPEGSVSTLKIQRTQQEDSAVYLCASSDSQGAIDTQYFGPGTRLTVL.

This clonotype appeared a few times. The V gene is TRBV25-1, the J gene TRBJ2-3; no clear D gene. Trimming removed 6 bases from V and 0 bases from J, with 10 bases in between. Germline V gene sequence: CDR1 MGHDK, CDR2 SYGVNS. The CDR3 sequence is 14 residues long. In DNA, the CDR3 is TGTGCCAGCAGCCCGAGGCTTAGCACAGATACGCAGTATTTT. It yields the protein CASSPRLSTDTQYF.